The 7 T cell receptor beta chains listed next were all sequenced from one sample in a study of blood T cell repertoires in COVID-19. Produced via immunoSEQ multiplex PCR; TCRdb's table is partial and in-frame only. Of roughly 230,000 clones in the sample, under 90% are singletons; the top ten hold roughly 4%. The sample comprised PBMCs or T cells enriched from blood (not recorded which). These TCRs come from a young woman with acute COVID-19.

V usage is TRBV7-9 and J usage is TRBJ2-1, with no clear D. Trimming took off 3 bases at V and 4 bases at J, with 13 bases between the two ends. The CDR3 is made up of 15 amino acids. Germline V CDR1 and CDR2: SEHNR, FQNEAQ (reference sequence). In DNA form, the CDR3 reads TGTGCCAGCAGCTTTGTCACTCTCCTATACAATGAGCAGTTCTTC. This translates into CASSFVTLLYNEQFF.

V is TRBV6-5 and J is TRBJ2-7; the D gene is possibly TRBD1 (5 bases). The V and J ends lost 8 bases and 2 bases respectively, with 19 bases between them. The CDR3 consists of 15 residues. Per germline, CDR1 MNHEY and CDR2 SVGAGI. CDR3 sequence: CASSRVEIEAYEQYF. DNA for the CDR3: TGTGCCAGCTCCAGGGTCGAGATTGAGGCCTACGAGCAGTACTTC.

The sample holds one count of this clone. This sequence joins TRBV23-1 and TRBJ2-5; tentative D call: TRBD1 (6 bases). TRBV23-1 has ORF status, its function being uncertain. V lost 0 bases and J 3 bases, leaving 11 bases between the germline ends. The CDR3 is 15 residues long. The CDR3 bases are TGCGCCAGCAGTCAATCGAGCCCAGGGGAAGAGACCCAGTACTTC. Protein: CASSQSSPGEETQYF.

V usage is TRBV12-3 or TRBV12-4 and J usage is TRBJ2-5, with D unclear. This CDR3 spans 12 amino acids. V dropped 2 bases and J dropped 7 bases, with 8 bases sitting between them. In DNA form, the CDR3 reads TGTGCCAGCAGTTTATCGCTCGGGACCCAGTACTTC. Its protein product is CASSLSLGTQYF.

V and J are TRBV30 and TRBJ2-7; a possible D gene is TRBD1 (6 bases). CDR3 length equals 14 residues. CDR1 GTSNPN and CDR2 SVGIG come from the germline V gene (reference sequence). V was cut by 3 bases and J by 7 bases, with 19 bases left in between. CDR3 region: CAWRGFGTIEEQYF. The CDR3 DNA reads TGTGCCTGGAGGGGATTTGGGACAATCGAGGAGCAGTACTTC.

The chain links TRBV9 to TRBJ2-1; the match to TRBD2 covers 10 bases. The junction had 4 bases not matched to a gene; V was cut back by 2 bases and J by 5 bases. The V gene's germline CDR1 is SGDLS and CDR2 YYNGEE. There are 15 residues in the CDR3. The CDR3 sequence: CASSVSGGIDNEQFF. CDR3 in DNA: TGTGCCAGCAGCGTTAGCGGGGGGATCGACAATGAGCAGTTCTTC.

V and J are TRBV4-3 and TRBJ1-2; TRBD1 might be the D (5 bases). The germline gives CDR1 LGHNA, CDR2 YSLEER. The CDR3 extends over 17 amino acids. V lost 0 bases to trimming and J lost 1 base, with 15 bases between them. The CDR3 bases are TGCGCCAGCAGCCAAGATGCCAGGGCTGGGTTTAACTATGGCTACACCTTC. Residues: CASSQDARAGFNYGYTF.